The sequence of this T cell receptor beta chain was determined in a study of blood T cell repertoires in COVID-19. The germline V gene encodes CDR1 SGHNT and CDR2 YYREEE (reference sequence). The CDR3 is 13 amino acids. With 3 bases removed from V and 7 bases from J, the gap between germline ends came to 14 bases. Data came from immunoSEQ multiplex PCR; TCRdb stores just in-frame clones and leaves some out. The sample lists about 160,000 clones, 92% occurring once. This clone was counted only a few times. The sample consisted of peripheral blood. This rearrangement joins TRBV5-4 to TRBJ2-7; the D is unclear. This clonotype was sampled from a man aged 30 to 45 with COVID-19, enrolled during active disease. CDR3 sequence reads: CASSSGSEREQYF. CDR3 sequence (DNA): TGTGCCAGCAGCTCCGGCTCGGAGAGGGAGCAGTACTTC.